The present entry profiles one T cell receptor beta chain with its context. There is no known antigen for this receptor. Nothing much larger sits one base from this clone, and base qualities are not available. The data stem from a study of OX40 agonist ivuxolimab in advanced cancers. Study-wide context: Ivuxolimab was a fully human IgG2 agonistic monoclonal antibody targeting the costimulatory receptor OX40 (CD134). Intravenous ivuxolimab was administered to patients every 2 weeks at six dose levels: 0.01, 0.1, 0.3, 1.5, 3 and 10 mg/kg. Of the roughly 50 dose-escalation patients, hepatocellular carcinoma was present in about 20, melanoma in approximately 15, renal cell carcinoma in 9 and head and neck cancer in 9. The dose-escalation cohort was roughly 87% male with a mean age of about 60 years, ranging from roughly 20 to 85. Patients were allowed to have had prior anti-PD-1, anti-PD-L1 or anti-CTLA-4 therapy, and 40% of the dose-escalation patients had previously received checkpoint inhibitors. Partial responses were achieved by three dose-escalation patients, of whom one had hepatocellular carcinoma and two had cutaneous melanoma. Peripheral TCRbeta sequencing aimed to test whether ivuxolimab altered TCR sequence diversity and caused clonal T-cell expansion. The monotherapy dose-escalation portion (N of about 50 patients) of the phase I ivuxolimab trial is reported in the paper.

The trial excluded patients who had a history of autoimmune disease or who were on systemic immunosuppression. Peripheral blood for TCR sequencing was drawn from every dose cohort at baseline, at cycle 4 day 1 and at cycle 7 day 1. The samples were drawn from a first-in-human, open-label, multicenter phase I dose-escalation trial of ivuxolimab. Adults with locally advanced or metastatic melanoma, renal cell carcinoma, hepatocellular carcinoma or head and neck squamous cell carcinoma were enrolled in the trial. CD4+ and CD8+ T cells were sorted separately from peripheral blood before TCR sequencing. To sequence the TCRbeta CDR3 region, genomic DNA was isolated from the sorted cells. The immunoSEQ Assay was used to sequence the TCRbeta CDR3 regions. As stored in TCRdb, this immuneACCESS dataset retains in-frame rearrangements with V and J assigned. A fraction of the clones does not appear; measured against another copy, unresolved V genes explain less than half of the discrepancy, and the remainder lacks a known reason. Present in this sample are 50,000 to 55,000 clones, less than 90% of which were seen just once. The top ten clones comprise approximately 4.2% of the sample.

On the study overall, not on this receptor specifically: Antigen specificity was not determined for the clonally expanded peripheral T cells. At doses of 0.1 to 3.0 mg/kg, clonal expansion of both CD4+ and CD8+ blood T cells was observed from baseline to week 6. Low levels of normalized T-cell clonal expansion were also seen in some nonresponding patients. In partial responders in the 0.1-3.0 mg/kg groups, normalized peripheral clonal expansion was found to be among the lowest, especially among CD8+ T cells. After ivuxolimab, more expanded clones were found on average in CD8+ T cells than in CD4+ T cells.

The CDR1 and CDR2 encoded by the germline V gene (reference sequence) are LNHDA and SQIVND. There are 16 amino acids in the CDR3, from cysteine to phenylalanine inclusive. Only the CDR3 DNA stays, 48 bases, in frame from base 1. The germline V and J ends show losses of 7 bases and 1 base respectively, and no gene match explains 12 bases of the junction. The TCR sequence derives from an adult with an advanced solid tumor such as melanoma, head and neck, liver or kidney cancer. The V and J segments used are TRBV19 and TRBJ2-5; 7 of the junction bases match TRBD1. The sequencing here drew on CD4+ or CD8+ T cells sorted from blood, taken in a trial of the OX40 agonist ivuxolimab. This receptor has the CDR3 CASTRRLAGGQETQYF. In nucleotide form, the sequence is TGTGCCAGTACTCGTCGTTTGGCAGGGGGCCAAGAGACCCAGTACTTC. The reference TRBV19 and TRBJ2-5 proteins fill in what lies around the CDR3, so the full variable domain reads DGGITQSPKYLFRKEGQNVTLSCEQNLNHDAMYWYRQDPGQGLRLIYYSQIVNDFQKGDIAEGYSVSREKKESFPLTVTSAQKNPTAFYLCASTRRLAGGQETQYFGPGTRLLVL.